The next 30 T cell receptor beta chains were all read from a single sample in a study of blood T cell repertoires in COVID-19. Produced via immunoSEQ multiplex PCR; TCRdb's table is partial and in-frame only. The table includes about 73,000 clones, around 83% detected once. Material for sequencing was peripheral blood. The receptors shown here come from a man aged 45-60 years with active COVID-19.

The CDR3 spells CASSVDQYQETQYF. CDR3 coding DNA: TGTGCCAGCAGCGTAGATCAGTACCAAGAGACCCAGTACTTC. The rearrangement joins TRBV9 to TRBJ2-5; no firm D call. V lost 0 bases and J lost 0, with 6 bases in between. Germline V gene data show CDR1 as SGDLS and CDR2 as YYNGEE. The CDR3 loop spans 14 amino acids.

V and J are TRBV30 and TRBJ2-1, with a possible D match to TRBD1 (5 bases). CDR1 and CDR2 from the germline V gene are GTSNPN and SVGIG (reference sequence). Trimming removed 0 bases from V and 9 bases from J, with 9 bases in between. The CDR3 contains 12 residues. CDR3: CAWSVGAGEQFF. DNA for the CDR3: TGTGCCTGGAGTGTAGGGGCAGGTGAGCAGTTCTTC. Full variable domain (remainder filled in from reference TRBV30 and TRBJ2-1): SQTIHQWPATLVQPVGSPLSLECTVEGTSNPNLYWYRQAAGRGLQLLFYSVGIGQISSEVPQNLSASRPQDRQFILSSKKLLLSDSGFYLCAWSVGAGEQFFGPGTRLTVL.

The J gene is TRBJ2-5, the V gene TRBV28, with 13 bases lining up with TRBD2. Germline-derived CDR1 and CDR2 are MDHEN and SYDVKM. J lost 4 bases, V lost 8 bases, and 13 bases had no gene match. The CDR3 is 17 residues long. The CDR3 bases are TGTGCCAGCGTGGATAACGGACTAGCGGGAGATGGAGAGACCCAGTACTTC. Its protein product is CASVDNGLAGDGETQYF.

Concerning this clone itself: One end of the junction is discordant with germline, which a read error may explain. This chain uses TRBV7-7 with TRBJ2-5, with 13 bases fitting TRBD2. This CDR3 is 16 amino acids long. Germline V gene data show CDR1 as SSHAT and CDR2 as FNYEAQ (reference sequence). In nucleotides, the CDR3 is TGTGCTAGCAGCTTAACAACTAGCGGGGGGGCGTTAACCCAGTACTTC. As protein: CASSLTTSGGALTQYF.

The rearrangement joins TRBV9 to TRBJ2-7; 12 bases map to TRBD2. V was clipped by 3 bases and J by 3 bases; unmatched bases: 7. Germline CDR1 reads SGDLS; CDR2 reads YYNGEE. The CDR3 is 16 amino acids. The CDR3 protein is CASSANLLAGGYEQYF. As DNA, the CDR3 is TGTGCCAGCAGCGCAAACTTACTAGCGGGAGGCTACGAGCAGTACTTC.

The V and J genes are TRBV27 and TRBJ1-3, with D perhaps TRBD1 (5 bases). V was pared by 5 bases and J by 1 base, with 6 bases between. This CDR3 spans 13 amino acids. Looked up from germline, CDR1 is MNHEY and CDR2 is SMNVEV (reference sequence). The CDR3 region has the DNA TGTGCCAGCAGTACAGGTTCTGGAAACACCATATATTTT. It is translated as CASSTGSGNTIYF.

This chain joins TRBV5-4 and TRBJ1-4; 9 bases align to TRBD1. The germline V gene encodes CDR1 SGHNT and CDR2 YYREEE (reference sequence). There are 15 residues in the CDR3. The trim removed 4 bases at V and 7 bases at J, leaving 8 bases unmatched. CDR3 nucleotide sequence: TGTGCCAGCAGCGGGGGGACAGGGCTCCGTGAAAAACTGTTTTTT. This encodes CASSGGTGLREKLFF.

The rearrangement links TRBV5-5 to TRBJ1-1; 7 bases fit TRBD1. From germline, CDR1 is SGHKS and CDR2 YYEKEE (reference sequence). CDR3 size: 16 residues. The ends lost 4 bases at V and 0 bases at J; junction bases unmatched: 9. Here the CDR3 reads CASSPRQGQMNTEAFF. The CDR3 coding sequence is TGTGCCAGCAGCCCAAGACAGGGCCAGATGAACACTGAAGCTTTCTTT.

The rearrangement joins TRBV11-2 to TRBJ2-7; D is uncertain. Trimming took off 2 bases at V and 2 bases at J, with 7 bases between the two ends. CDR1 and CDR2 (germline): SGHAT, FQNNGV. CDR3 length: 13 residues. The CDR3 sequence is CASSLQVTYEQYF. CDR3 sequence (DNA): TGTGCCAGCAGCTTACAGGTAACCTACGAGCAGTACTTC.

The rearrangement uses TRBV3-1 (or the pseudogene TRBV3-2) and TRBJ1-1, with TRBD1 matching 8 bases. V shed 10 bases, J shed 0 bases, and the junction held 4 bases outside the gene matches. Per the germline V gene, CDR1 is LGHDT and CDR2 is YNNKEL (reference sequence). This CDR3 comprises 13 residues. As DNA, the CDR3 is TGTGCCACAGGGGGCAAAATGAACACTGAAGCTTTCTTT. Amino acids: CATGGKMNTEAFF.

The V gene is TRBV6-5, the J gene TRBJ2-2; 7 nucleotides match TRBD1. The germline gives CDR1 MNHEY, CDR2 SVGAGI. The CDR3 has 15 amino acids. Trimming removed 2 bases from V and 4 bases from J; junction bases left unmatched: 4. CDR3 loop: CASSYRGLGTGELFF. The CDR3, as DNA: TGTGCCAGCAGTTACAGGGGGCTGGGCACCGGGGAGCTGTTTTTT.

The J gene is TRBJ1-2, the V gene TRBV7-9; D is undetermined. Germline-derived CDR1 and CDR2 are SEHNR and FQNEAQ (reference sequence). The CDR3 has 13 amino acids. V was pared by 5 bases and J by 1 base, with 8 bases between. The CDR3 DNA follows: TGTGCCAGCAGCCACCCCGGTAACTATGGCTACACCTTC. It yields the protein CASSHPGNYGYTF.

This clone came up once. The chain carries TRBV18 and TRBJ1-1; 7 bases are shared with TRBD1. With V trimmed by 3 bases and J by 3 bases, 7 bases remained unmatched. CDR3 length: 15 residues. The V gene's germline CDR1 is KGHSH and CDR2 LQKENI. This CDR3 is CASSPLLGQDTEAFF. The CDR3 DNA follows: TGTGCCAGCTCACCCCTTCTTGGACAGGACACTGAAGCTTTCTTT.

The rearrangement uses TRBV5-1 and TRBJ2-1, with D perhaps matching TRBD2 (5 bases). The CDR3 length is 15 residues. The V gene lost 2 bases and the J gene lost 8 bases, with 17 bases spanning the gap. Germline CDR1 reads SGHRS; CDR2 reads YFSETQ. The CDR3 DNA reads TGCGCCAGCAGCTTACGGGGAACCCGGGCGGATGAGCAGTTCTTC. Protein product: CASSLRGTRADEQFF.

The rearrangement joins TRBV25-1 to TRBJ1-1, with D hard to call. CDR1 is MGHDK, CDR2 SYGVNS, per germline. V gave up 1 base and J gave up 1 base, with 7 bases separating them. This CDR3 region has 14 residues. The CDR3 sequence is CASSESPRNTEAFF. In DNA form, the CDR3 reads TGTGCCAGCAGTGAATCGCCCAGGAACACTGAAGCTTTCTTT. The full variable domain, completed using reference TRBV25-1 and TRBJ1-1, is EADIYQTPRYLVIGTGKKITLECSQTMGHDKMYWYQQDPGMELHLIHYSYGVNSTEKGDLSSESTVSRIRTEHFPLTLESARPSHTSQYLCASSESPRNTEAFFGQGTRLTVV.

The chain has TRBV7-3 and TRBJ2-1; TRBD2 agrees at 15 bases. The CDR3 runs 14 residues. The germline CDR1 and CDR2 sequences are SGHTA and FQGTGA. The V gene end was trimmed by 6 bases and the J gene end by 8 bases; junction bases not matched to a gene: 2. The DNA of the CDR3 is TGTGCCAGCAGGGGGACTAGCGGGAGGTATGAGCAGTTCTTC. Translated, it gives CASRGTSGRYEQFF.

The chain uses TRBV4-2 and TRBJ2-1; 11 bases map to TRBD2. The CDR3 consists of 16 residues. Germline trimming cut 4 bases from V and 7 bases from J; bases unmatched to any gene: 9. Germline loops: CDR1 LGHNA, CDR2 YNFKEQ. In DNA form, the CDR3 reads TGTGCCAGCAGCCTTATCACTAGCGGGAGAGGTAATGAGCAGTTCTTC. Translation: CASSLITSGRGNEQFF.

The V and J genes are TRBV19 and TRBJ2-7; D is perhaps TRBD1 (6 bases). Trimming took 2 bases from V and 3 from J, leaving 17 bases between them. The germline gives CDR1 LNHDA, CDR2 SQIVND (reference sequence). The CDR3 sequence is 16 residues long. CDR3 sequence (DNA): TGTGCCAGTAGTATAAAGGGGACATATAGCCGCTACGAGCAGTACTTC. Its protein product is CASSIKGTYSRYEQYF.

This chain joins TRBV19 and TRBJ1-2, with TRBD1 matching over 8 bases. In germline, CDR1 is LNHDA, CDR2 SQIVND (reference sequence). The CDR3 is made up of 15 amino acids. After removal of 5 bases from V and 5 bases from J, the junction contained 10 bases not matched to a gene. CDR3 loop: CASSPDRAAGYGYTF. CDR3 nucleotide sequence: TGTGCCAGTAGTCCGGACAGGGCCGCGGGGTATGGCTACACCTTC.

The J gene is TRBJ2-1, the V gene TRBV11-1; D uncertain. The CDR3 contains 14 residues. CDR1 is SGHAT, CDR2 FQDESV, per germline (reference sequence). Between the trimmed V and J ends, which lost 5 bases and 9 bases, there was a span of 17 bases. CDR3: CASSPDRGRGEQFF. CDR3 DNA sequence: TGTGCCAGCAGCCCCGACCGAGGCCGAGGTGAGCAGTTCTTC.

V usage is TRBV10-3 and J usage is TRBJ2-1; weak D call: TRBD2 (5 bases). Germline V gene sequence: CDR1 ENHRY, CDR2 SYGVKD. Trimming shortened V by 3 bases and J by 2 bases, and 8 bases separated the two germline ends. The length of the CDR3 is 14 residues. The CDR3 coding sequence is TGTGCCATCAGTGAAAGCGGAGCCTACAATGAGCAGTTCTTC. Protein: CAISESGAYNEQFF.

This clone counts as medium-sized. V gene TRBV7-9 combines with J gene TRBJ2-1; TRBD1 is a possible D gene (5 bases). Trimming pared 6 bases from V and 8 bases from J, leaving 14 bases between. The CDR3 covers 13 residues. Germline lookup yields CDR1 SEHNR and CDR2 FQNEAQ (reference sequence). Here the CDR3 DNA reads TGTGCCAGCAGTGGCTGGACACTCCATGAGCAGTTCTTC. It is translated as CASSGWTLHEQFF.

The CDR3 DNA follows: TGCGCCAGCAGCGTTCAAGGGGGCCCGAACACTGAAGCTTTCTTT. Its translation: CASSVQGGPNTEAFF. This sequence joins TRBV5-1 and TRBJ1-1, with TRBD1 identical over 7 bases. Unmatched junction bases numbered 7, after V lost 4 bases and J lost 1 base. Germline V gives CDR1 SGHRS, CDR2 YFSETQ. The CDR3 sequence is 15 residues long. The whole variable domain, remainder taken from reference TRBV5-1 and TRBJ1-1, is KAGVTQTPRYLIKTRGQQVTLSCSPISGHRSVSWYQQTPGQGLQFLFEYFSETQRNKGNFPGRFSGRQFSNSRSEMNVSTLELGDSALYLCASSVQGGPNTEAFFGQGTRLTVV.

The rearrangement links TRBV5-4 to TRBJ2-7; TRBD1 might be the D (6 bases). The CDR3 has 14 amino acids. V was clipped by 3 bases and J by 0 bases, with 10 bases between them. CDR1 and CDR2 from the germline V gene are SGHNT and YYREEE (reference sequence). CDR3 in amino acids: CASSSPTGSYEQYF. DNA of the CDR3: TGTGCCAGCAGCTCACCGACAGGCTCCTACGAGCAGTACTTC.

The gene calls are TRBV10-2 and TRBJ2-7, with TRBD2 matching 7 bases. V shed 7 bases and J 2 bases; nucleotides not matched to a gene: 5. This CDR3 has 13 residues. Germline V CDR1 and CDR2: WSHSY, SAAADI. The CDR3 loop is CASTRSGTYEQYF. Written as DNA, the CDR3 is TGCGCCAGCACTCGGAGCGGGACCTACGAGCAGTACTTC.

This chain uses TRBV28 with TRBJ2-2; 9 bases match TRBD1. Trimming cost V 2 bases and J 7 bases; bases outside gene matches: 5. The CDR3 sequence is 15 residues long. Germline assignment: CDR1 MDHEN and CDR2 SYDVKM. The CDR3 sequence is CASSLGTGFFGELFF. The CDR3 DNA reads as TGTGCCAGCAGTTTAGGGACAGGGTTTTTCGGGGAGCTGTTTTTT. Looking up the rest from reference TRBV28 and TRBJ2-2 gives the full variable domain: DVKVTQSSRYLVKRTGEKVFLECVQDMDHENMFWYRQDPGLGLRLIYFSYDVKMKEKGDIPEGYSVSREKKERFSLILESASTNQTSMYLCASSLGTGFFGELFFGEGSRLTVL.

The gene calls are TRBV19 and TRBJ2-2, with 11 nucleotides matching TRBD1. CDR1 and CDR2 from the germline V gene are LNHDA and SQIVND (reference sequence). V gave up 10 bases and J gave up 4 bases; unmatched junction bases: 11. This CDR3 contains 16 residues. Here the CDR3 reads CATRDRGYASTGELFF. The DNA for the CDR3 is TGTGCCACCCGGGACAGGGGGTACGCTAGCACCGGGGAGCTGTTTTTT.

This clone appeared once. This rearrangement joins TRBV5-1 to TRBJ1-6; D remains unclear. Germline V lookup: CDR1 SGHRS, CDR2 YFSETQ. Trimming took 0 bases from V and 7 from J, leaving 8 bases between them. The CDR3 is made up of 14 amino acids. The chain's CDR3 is CASSLDSSNSPLHF. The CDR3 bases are TGCGCCAGCAGCTTGGACAGTTCCAATTCACCCCTCCACTTT.

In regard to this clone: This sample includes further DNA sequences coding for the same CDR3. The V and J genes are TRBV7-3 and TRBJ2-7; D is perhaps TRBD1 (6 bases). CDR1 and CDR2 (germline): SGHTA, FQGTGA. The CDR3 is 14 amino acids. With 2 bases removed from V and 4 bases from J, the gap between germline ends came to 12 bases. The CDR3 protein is CASSLQQGPYEQYF. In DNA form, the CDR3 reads TGTGCCAGCAGCTTACAACAGGGCCCTTACGAGCAGTACTTC.

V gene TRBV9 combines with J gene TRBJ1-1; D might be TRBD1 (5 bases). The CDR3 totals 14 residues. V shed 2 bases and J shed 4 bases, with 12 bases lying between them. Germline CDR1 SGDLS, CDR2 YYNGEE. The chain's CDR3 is CASSVRAQVTEAFF. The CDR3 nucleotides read TGTGCCAGCAGCGTCAGGGCTCAGGTCACTGAAGCTTTCTTT.